Only one count was recorded for the clone carrying this T cell receptor (beta chain). Germline V gives CDR1 KGHSH, CDR2 LQKENI. This CDR3 region has 14 residues. Trimming removed 3 bases from V and 6 bases from J; junction bases left unmatched: 6. This record belongs to a study of technical replicates of blood from four donors. Assay used: immunoSEQ multiplex PCR; TCRdb lists only in-frame clones, some missing. Of around 69,000 clones listed, around 86% are singletons. This TCR derives from a human donor in good health. Some clones in this sample may be carry-over from other donors' samples. Sequencing used PBMCs. V usage is TRBV18 and J usage is TRBJ2-7; 9 positions match TRBD1. CDR3 DNA sequence: TGTGCCAGCTCACCCGGGACAGGGTATCCCGAGCAGTACTTC. This translates into CASSPGTGYPEQYF.